The 23 T cell receptor beta chains listed next were all sequenced from one sample in a study of control samples from healthy donors and cancer patients (TCRdb year 2020). The receptor library was made with the immunoSEQ multiplex PCR assay. TCRdb obtained this table from immuneACCESS and retained in-frame rearrangements with V and J assigned. These tables miss some clones; where compared with another copy, unresolved V genes account for less than half of the shortfall, and the remainder is unexplained. A total of under 150,000 clones appear in this sample, 92% of them only once. 11% of the sample belongs to the ten largest clones. The sample consisted of blood. The origin of the receptors is a man aged 30 to 45 in good health.

This chain connects TRBV3-1 (or the pseudogene TRBV3-2) to TRBJ2-2, with a weak D call TRBD2 (5 bases). V lost 4 bases and J 5 bases, leaving 11 bases between the germline ends. CDR1 is LGHDT and CDR2 is YNNKEL in the germline V gene (reference sequence). The CDR3 sequence is 14 residues long. CDR3 sequence reads: CASSPPAGTGELFF. The CDR3, as DNA: TGTGCCAGCAGCCCGCCCGCGGGTACCGGGGAGCTGTTTTTT.

The chain recombines TRBV10-3 with TRBJ1-1, with D tentatively TRBD1 (6 bases). There are 15 residues in the CDR3. Germline V gives CDR1 ENHRY, CDR2 SYGVKD. Deletions cut 2 bases from V and 2 bases from J, with 12 bases between. CDR3 coding DNA: TGTGCCATCAGTGAGACCGACAGGCCCAACACTGAAGCTTTCTTT. Translation gives CAISETDRPNTEAFF.

The rearrangement links TRBV4-3 to TRBJ1-2, with 8 bases fitting TRBD1. Per germline, CDR1 LGHNA and CDR2 YSLEER. Germline trimming cut 4 bases from V and 1 base from J; bases unmatched to any gene: 14. The CDR3 extends over 18 amino acids. DNA of the CDR3: TGCGCCAGCAGCCCAAACACCGGGACAGGAAGTATTAACTATGGCTACACCTTC. It yields the protein CASSPNTGTGSINYGYTF.

The chain couples TRBV4-2 to TRBJ2-7, with 10 bases fitting TRBD1. This CDR3 region has 16 residues. Germline CDR1 is LGHNA and CDR2 is YNFKEQ. Trimming at V came to 0 bases and at J to 5 bases, leaving 7 bases not matched to a gene. This CDR3 reads CASSQEQGTGADEQYF. As DNA, the CDR3 is TGTGCCAGCAGCCAAGAACAAGGGACAGGGGCCGACGAGCAGTACTTC.

The V gene is TRBV27, the J gene TRBJ2-1, with D maybe TRBD1 (6 bases). CDR3 size: 15 residues. In germline, CDR1 is MNHEY, CDR2 SMNVEV (reference sequence). V lost 0 bases, J lost 7 bases, and 13 bases lay in between. The CDR3 here is CASSLSAGQGNEQFF. CDR3 DNA: TGTGCCAGCAGTTTATCCGCTGGCCAGGGGAATGAGCAGTTCTTC.

In this sample, this clone turned up once. The chain recombines TRBV25-1 with TRBJ2-1; D gene uncertain. Germline values: CDR1 MGHDK, CDR2 SYGVNS. The CDR3 extends over 11 amino acids. V was clipped by 5 bases and J by 8 bases, with 7 bases between them. The CDR3 reads CASSPSDEQFF. The CDR3 region has the DNA TGTGCCAGCAGTCCTTCGGATGAGCAGTTCTTC.

The chain uses TRBV6-6 and TRBJ2-6; D is unclear. Trimming shortened V by 4 bases and J by 0 bases, and 4 bases separated the two germline ends. The CDR3 has 14 amino acids. Germline V gene data show CDR1 as MNHNY and CDR2 as SVGAGI (reference sequence). The CDR3 nucleotides are TGTGCCAGCAGTTTCCCCTCTGGGGCCAACGTCCTGACTTTC. Its translation is CASSFPSGANVLTF.

The rearrangement links TRBV23-1 to TRBJ2-4, with 9 bases that match TRBD1. TRBV23-1 is given ORF status, its function remaining uncertain. The CDR3 runs to 14 residues. Trimming removed 8 bases from V and 3 bases from J; junction bases left unmatched: 5. In DNA, the CDR3 is TGCGCCAGCCGGGGACAGGGAGTCAAAAACATTCAGTACTTC. Translated: CASRGQGVKNIQYF.

The gene calls are TRBV28 and TRBJ1-2; D is unclear. Looked up from germline, CDR1 is MDHEN and CDR2 is SYDVKM. Trimming cost V 8 bases and J 3 bases, with 13 bases left between them. This CDR3 spans 13 amino acids. The CDR3 nucleotides are TGTGCCAGCTTATCCTTGGGCGACTATGGCTACACCTTC. The encoded protein is CASLSLGDYGYTF.

The genes are TRBV28 and TRBJ2-1, with TRBD2 as a possible D gene (5 bases). Between the trimmed V and J ends, which lost 5 bases and 8 bases, there was a span of 19 bases. The V gene's germline CDR1 is MDHEN and CDR2 SYDVKM. There are 15 residues in the CDR3. The CDR3 DNA follows: TGTGCCAGCAGTAGGACCCCTACCGCCGGGGATGAGCAGTTCTTC. Translated, it gives CASSRTPTAGDEQFF.

This chain links TRBV29-1 with TRBJ1-2, with D perhaps TRBD1 (5 bases). Per germline, CDR1 SQVTM and CDR2 ANQGSEA. Trimming took 4 bases from V and 4 from J, leaving 16 bases between them. This CDR3 is built from 14 residues. Here the CDR3 DNA reads TGCAGCGTTGGTGCAGGGATAGGGCGCTATGGCTACACCTTC. Its protein product is CSVGAGIGRYGYTF.

The chain couples TRBV15 to TRBJ1-4; D gene unclear. V was shortened by 1 base and J by 3 bases, with 12 bases between the two germline ends. Per germline, CDR1 LNHNV and CDR2 YYDKDF (reference sequence). The CDR3 consists of 16 residues. The CDR3 sequence is CATSRVGTQSNEKLFF. In DNA form, the CDR3 reads TGTGCCACCAGCAGAGTTGGTACCCAGTCTAATGAAAAACTGTTTTTT. Using reference TRBV15 and TRBJ1-4 for the parts outside the CDR3, the full variable domain is DAMVIQNPRYQVTQFGKPVTLSCSQTLNHNVMYWYQQKSSQAPKLLFHYYDKDFNNEADTPDNFQSRRPNTSFCFLDIRSPGLGDTAMYLCATSRVGTQSNEKLFFGSGTQLSVL.

The chain uses TRBV20-1 and TRBJ2-6; no clear D. Between the trimmed V and J ends, which lost 6 bases and 9 bases, there was a span of 9 bases. CDR1 is DFQATT, CDR2 SNEGSKA, per germline (reference sequence). The CDR3 sequence is 11 residues long. The CDR3 loop reads CSAQKLNVLTF. CDR3 nucleotides: TGCAGTGCCCAAAAGCTCAACGTCCTGACTTTC.

The V call is TRBV10-1, the J call TRBJ2-5, with unresolved D. The V gene's germline CDR1 is WNHNN and CDR2 SYGVQD (reference sequence). The CDR3 extends over 14 amino acids. The V and J ends lost 3 bases and 1 base respectively, with 9 bases between them. CDR3 protein: CASSEPGSQETQYF. The CDR3 DNA is TGCGCCAGCAGTGAACCAGGTAGCCAAGAGACCCAGTACTTC.

The chain employs TRBV7-8 and TRBJ2-3; 14 nucleotides line up with TRBD2. Trimming removed 4 bases from V and 5 bases from J; junction bases left unmatched: 5. Germline V gene data show CDR1 as SGHVS and CDR2 as FQNEAQ. This CDR3 spans 16 amino acids. This CDR3 is CASSWGLAGAGDTQYF. CDR3 in DNA: TGTGCCAGCAGCTGGGGACTAGCGGGAGCGGGAGATACGCAGTATTTT.

A remark on this clone: At the DNA level, this CDR3 is encoded by other sequences in the same sample as well. CDR3 sequence (DNA): TGTGCCAGCTCACCACGAACAGATACGCAGTATTTT. Amino acids: CASSPRTDTQYF. The chain has TRBV18 and TRBJ2-3, with no clear D. The CDR3 sequence is 12 residues long. Germline CDR1 KGHSH, CDR2 LQKENI. The V gene lost 1 base and the J gene lost 3 bases, with 2 bases spanning the gap.

This clone was seen just once. The V gene is TRBV6-6, the J gene TRBJ1-1; D perhaps matches TRBD1 (5 bases). Deletions cut 1 base from V and 11 bases from J, with 14 bases between. The CDR3 covers 13 residues. The germline V gene has CDR1 MNHNY and CDR2 SVGAGI (reference sequence). DNA of the CDR3: TGTGCCAGCAGTTACTTTGGCAGGGTTGACGCTTTCTTT. This encodes CASSYFGRVDAFF.

CDR3 coding DNA: TGTGCCAGCAGCTTTAGCAGGATTCCTTCGGACCAGTACTTC. Encoded protein: CASSFSRIPSDQYF. This chain links TRBV5-8 with TRBJ2-5; D unclear. The CDR3 contains 14 residues. Germline CDR1 reads SGHTS; CDR2 reads YDEGEE. Trimming pared 2 bases from V and 10 bases from J, leaving 18 bases between. Supplemented by reference TRBV5-8 and TRBJ2-5, the full variable domain reads EAGVTQSPTHLIKTRGQQATLRCSPISGHTSVYWYQQALGLGLQFLLWYDEGEERNRGNFPPRFSGRQFPNYSSELNVNALELEDSALYLCASSFSRIPSDQYFGPGTRLLVL.

The J gene is TRBJ1-2, the V gene TRBV2; the match to TRBD1 covers 9 bases. Germline values: CDR1 SNHLY, CDR2 FYNNEI. V lost 5 bases to trimming and J lost 6 bases; unmatched junction nucleotides: 7. The CDR3 length is 14 residues. CDR3 residues: CASSWGQGIDGYTF. CDR3 sequence (DNA): TGTGCCAGCAGTTGGGGACAGGGAATAGATGGCTACACCTTC.

J is TRBJ1-1 and V is TRBV11-3; possible D gene TRBD1, 5 bases. This CDR3 region has 13 residues. The V gene's germline CDR1 is SGHNT and CDR2 YENEEA. With 10 bases removed from V and 0 bases from J, the gap between germline ends came to 12 bases. The CDR3 sequence: CATERGVNTEAFF. The CDR3 coding sequence is TGTGCCACAGAAAGGGGAGTGAACACTGAAGCTTTCTTT.

The V and J genes are TRBV27 and TRBJ2-1; the match to TRBD2 covers 7 bases. The CDR3 covers 17 residues. V shed 5 bases and J 2 bases; nucleotides not matched to a gene: 12. Germline CDR1 and CDR2: MNHEY and SMNVEV (reference sequence). The CDR3 loop reads CASSPTKTSLPYNEQFF. CDR3 nucleotide sequence: TGTGCCAGCAGTCCAACGAAGACTAGCCTTCCCTACAATGAGCAGTTCTTC.

The rearrangement uses TRBV9 and TRBJ2-1; 11 bases map to TRBD2. The germline CDR1 and CDR2 sequences are SGDLS and YYNGEE. CDR3 length: 15 residues. V gave up 0 bases and J gave up 7 bases; unmatched junction bases: 3. The DNA for the CDR3 is TGTGCCAGCAGCGTAGGGCTAGCGGGAGGTAATGAGCAGTTCTTC. Translated, it gives CASSVGLAGGNEQFF.

The chain recombines TRBV7-9 with TRBJ1-4, with 7 bases aligning to TRBD1. The CDR3 is made up of 15 amino acids. Germline V gene lookup returns CDR1 SEHNR and CDR2 FQNEAQ (reference sequence). V was clipped by 5 bases and J by 8 bases; unmatched bases: 11. The chain's CDR3 is CASSGQALVREKLFF. The CDR3 DNA follows: TGTGCCAGCAGCGGACAGGCGCTAGTTAGGGAAAAACTGTTTTTT. The full variable domain, with the rest looked up from reference TRBV7-9 and TRBJ1-4, is DTGVSQNPRHKITKRGQNVTFRCDPISEHNRLYWYRQTLGQGPEFLTYFQNEAQLEKSRLLSDRFSAERPKGSFSTLEIQRTEQGDSAMYLCASSGQALVREKLFFGSGTQLSVL.